This TCR beta chain appears in the sequencing data of a study of shared clonotypes between healthy human individuals. Overall study findings and caveats: Sharing across four donors was seen in approximately 5.2% of naive CD4 clonotypes.

Of note for this clone: As yet, its antigen is unknown.

Generated by immunoSEQ multiplex PCR, the TCRdb table keeps only in-frame clones and is missing some. The data contain roughly 2.2 million clones, 85% to 95% of them singletons. The CDR3 spans 17 residues. J gave up 2 bases and V 5 bases, and 13 bases lay outside the gene matches. Germline CDR1 SGHTA, CDR2 FQGNSA. Sequencing was performed on naive CD4+ T cells from PBMCs. The subset was: CD45RA+ positively selected. The chain carries TRBV7-2 and TRBJ2-7; TRBD2 matches at 9 bases. The TCR sequence derives from a man aged 18 to 30 in good health. Some clones in this sample may be carry-over from other donors' samples. The CDR3 loop reads CASSHPTSGRAAYEQYF. The CDR3 nucleotides are TGTGCCAGCAGCCACCCGACTAGCGGTAGAGCGGCCTACGAGCAGTACTTC.